This T cell receptor beta chain was captured by sequencing in a study of T cell clonotyping in hematopoietic cell transplantation (dated by TCRdb to 2020 to 2022). With respect to the entire study: A total of over 130 blood samples were gathered in the study from roughly 40 consecutive transplant recipients along with their related donors. Patient recruitment ran from 2015 to early 2017, and follow-up continued until late 2020 or death. The research as a whole found: Only a small fraction of recipient repertoires overlapped donor repertoires, with over 97% appearing de novo at the given depth. After transplant, TCR diversity in recipients dropped, and pathologically expanded clonotypes increased progressively from day 30 to day 180. Inverse Simpson Index values from donors and from recipients before transplant predicted broader TCR repertoire diversity after transplant. The sample size was limited and the cells went unsorted, which meant the CD4 and CD8 repertoire contributions could not be told apart.

The immunoSEQ assay, a bias-controlled multiplex PCR with V- and J-specific primers, was used to amplify TCR beta CDR3 regions from genomic DNA. A second PCR step added a proprietary barcode and Illumina adapter sequences to the CDR3 amplicons. An Illumina MiSeq instrument was used for sequencing of the CDR3 libraries. In the source study's methods: immunoSEQ Analyzer 3.0 was used for export and quality control, with R Bioconductor and Immunarch used for downstream analyses. Only productive rearrangements within the normalized downsampled data set were used in the calculation of repertoire metrics. In the normalized cohort, clonotypes with more than 5 templates were defined as pathologically expanded. The Inverse Simpson Index served as the measure of repertoire diversity. To capture all clonotypes, CMV-specificity analyses were performed on the non-normalized data set. The table comes from immuneACCESS by way of TCRdb, which keeps in-frame sequences with V and J called. Part of the clones is missing from these tables; in studies checked, under half for an unresolved V gene and the rest for unknown reasons. V, J and clone size are taken as reported in that table, and D and trimming were inferred from the DNA itself. The table for this sample lists 6,200 or so clones; roughly a third of them were counted only once. Clones ranked in the top ten supply around 20% of the sample.

Counted from cysteine to phenylalanine, this CDR3 has 13 amino acids. Only the CDR3 region is kept as DNA, spanning 39 bases read in frame from base 1. Trimming removed 6 bases from V and 7 bases from J; the gene matches leave 4 bases unexplained. For CDR1 and CDR2, the germline V gene lists MNHEY and SVGAGI. What the time point label conveys for this sample: 30 days after allo-HCT. Recipient blood was collected about 28 days before transplant and at days 30, 100 and 180 after transplant. Using Nuclei Lysis Solution, genomic DNA was extracted from unfractionated peripheral blood mononuclear cells that were either fresh or cryopreserved. This clone was counted only a few times. Its recognized antigen is unknown. No base quality values were provided; no much bigger clone lies one nucleotide off.

In this chain, TRBV6-5 is recombined with TRBJ1-2; 11 bases in the middle match TRBD1. The sequence came from a female patient between 60 and 69 years old who had an allogeneic stem cell transplant, so the T cells may come from the graft donor. Some clones in this sample may be carry-over from other donors' samples. The material sequenced was peripheral blood mononuclear cells, taken 30 days after allogeneic stem cell transplant. The DNA is as follows: TGTGCCAGCAGCCGGGGACAGGGGGGTGGCTACACCTTC. Its product reads: CASSRGQGGGYTF.